These 22 T cell receptor beta chains were sequenced from one sample in a study of OX40 agonist ivuxolimab in advanced cancers. Library generation was performed with the immunoSEQ multiplex PCR assay. TCRdb holds this immuneACCESS table with in-frame rearrangements only. Some clones are missing; in checked studies, unresolved V genes explain under half, and the rest has no known cause. The sample has more than 60,000 clones on record, around 83% of them singletons. Of the sample, 3.4% is held by the ten largest clones. Sample: CD4+ or CD8+ T cells sorted from blood, taken in a trial of the OX40 agonist ivuxolimab. These receptors all stem from an adult with an advanced solid tumor such as melanoma, head and neck, liver or kidney cancer.

V is TRBV10-3 and J is TRBJ1-4, with TRBD1 matching over 7 bases. Germline CDR1 ENHRY, CDR2 SYGVKD. The CDR3 spans 13 residues. Germline trimming cut 2 bases from V and 8 bases from J; bases unmatched to any gene: 2. The CDR3 sequence is CAISEDRDEKLFF. The CDR3 DNA is TGTGCCATCAGTGAGGACAGGGACGAAAAACTGTTTTTT.

This chain uses TRBV29-1 with TRBJ2-3, with 7 bases identical to TRBD1. J was trimmed by 6 bases and V by 7 bases; bases with no gene match: 4. Germline CDR1 and CDR2: SQVTM and ANQGSEA. This CDR3 spans 11 amino acids. CDR3 nucleotide sequence: TGCAGCGCGAACAGGGGTGATACGCAGTATTTT. It codes for CSANRGDTQYF.

The rearrangement uses TRBV28 and TRBJ2-2; no firm D call. Germline assignment: CDR1 MDHEN and CDR2 SYDVKM. The CDR3 spans 17 residues. V was pared by 2 bases and J by 0 bases, with 13 bases between. In nucleotides, the CDR3 is TGTGCCAGCAGTTTACCCCCCCGCTTCGCGAACACCGGGGAGCTGTTTTTT. As protein: CASSLPPRFANTGELFF.

The chain links TRBV11-2 to TRBJ1-3; D gene uncertain. Trimming took 6 bases from V and 4 from J, leaving 13 bases between them. The CDR3 totals 14 residues. CDR1 and CDR2 from the germline V gene are SGHAT and FQNNGV. CDR3 protein: CASSSTTLGNTIYF. CDR3 nucleotide sequence: TGTGCCAGCAGTTCTACGACCCTGGGAAACACCATATATTTT.

The chain recombines TRBV5-1 with TRBJ2-6, with D possibly being TRBD1 (6 bases). The CDR3 covers 17 residues. The germline gives CDR1 SGHRS, CDR2 YFSETQ. V lost 3 bases to trimming and J lost 0 bases, with 13 bases between them. CDR3 coding DNA: TGCGCCAGCAGCTCCGGGACATTCGTCTCTGGGGCCAACGTCCTGACTTTC. This sequence encodes CASSSGTFVSGANVLTF. Looking up the rest from reference TRBV5-1 and TRBJ2-6 gives the full variable domain: KAGVTQTPRYLIKTRGQQVTLSCSPISGHRSVSWYQQTPGQGLQFLFEYFSETQRNKGNFPGRFSGRQFSNSRSEMNVSTLELGDSALYLCASSSGTFVSGANVLTFGAGSRLTVL.

This chain links TRBV6-5 with TRBJ1-4; 7 nucleotides match TRBD1. The V segment lost 5 bases and the J segment 3 bases; nucleotides outside the gene matches: 6. Germline values: CDR1 MNHEY, CDR2 SVGAGI. The CDR3 is 15 residues long. The CDR3 DNA reads as TGTGCCAGCAGTGGGAACAGGGGTTCTAATGAAAAACTGTTTTTT. Protein product: CASSGNRGSNEKLFF.

V usage is TRBV5-4 and J usage is TRBJ1-6; the D gene is possibly TRBD1 (5 bases). Germline V gives CDR1 SGHNT, CDR2 YYREEE (reference sequence). The V end was cut by 4 bases, the J end by 9 bases, with 20 bases between. There are 16 residues in the CDR3. The CDR3 DNA follows: TGTGCCAGCAGCCGAGATCCGGGGGACCTAGGTTCACCCCTCCACTTT. Its translation is CASSRDPGDLGSPLHF. The full variable domain, its missing parts supplied by reference TRBV5-4 and TRBJ1-6, is ETGVTQSPTHLIKTRGQQVTLRCSSQSGHNTVSWYQQALGQGPQFIFQYYREEENGRGNFPPRFSGLQFPNYSSELNVNALELDDSALYLCASSRDPGDLGSPLHFGNGTRLTVT.

The rearrangement uses TRBV9 and TRBJ2-4, with 7 bases identical to TRBD1. Trimming removed 4 bases from V and 1 base from J; junction bases left unmatched: 2. The CDR3 runs 14 residues. The germline CDR1 and CDR2 sequences are SGDLS and YYNGEE. The CDR3 here is CASSQGVAKNIQYF. In nucleotides, the CDR3 is TGTGCCAGCAGCCAGGGGGTGGCCAAAAACATTCAGTACTTC.

The chain uses TRBV10-1 and TRBJ1-5, with D maybe TRBD1 (6 bases). V lost 4 bases to trimming and J lost 6 bases, with 22 bases between them. In germline, CDR1 is WNHNN, CDR2 SYGVQD (reference sequence). The CDR3 runs to 17 residues. Here the CDR3 DNA reads TGCGCCAGCAGTGGGGACATGGTTGAGGGTTCGGGTCAGCCCCAGCATTTT. This translates into CASSGDMVEGSGQPQHF.

This chain links TRBV5-1 with TRBJ1-1, with D possibly TRBD1 on 6 matching bases. The germline CDR1 and CDR2 sequences are SGHRS and YFSETQ. The CDR3 covers 17 residues. V shed 0 bases and J shed 2 bases, with 17 bases lying between them. Here the CDR3 reads CASSLGGGGPTNTEAFF. The CDR3 region has the DNA TGCGCCAGCAGCTTGGGCGGGGGCGGCCCTACTAACACTGAAGCTTTCTTT.

The chain employs TRBV5-4 and TRBJ1-1; D gene ambiguous. The CDR3 loop spans 12 amino acids. The germline V and J ends were trimmed by 0 bases and 11 bases, with 11 bases remaining between them. Per germline, CDR1 SGHNT and CDR2 YYREEE (reference sequence). CDR3 loop: CASSLDSGGAFF. CDR3 DNA: TGTGCCAGCAGCTTGGATAGTGGCGGGGCTTTCTTT.

The V gene is TRBV18, the J gene TRBJ2-1; 7 bases line up with TRBD1. V shed 3 bases, J shed 9 bases, and the junction held 5 bases outside the gene matches. Germline V gene sequence: CDR1 KGHSH, CDR2 LQKENI. This CDR3 comprises 13 residues. The CDR3 protein is CASSPGTEGEQFF. CDR3 DNA: TGTGCCAGCTCACCCGGGACAGAAGGTGAGCAGTTCTTC.

The chain has TRBV6-6 and TRBJ2-7; D not certain. V gave up 4 bases and J gave up 0 bases, with 10 bases separating them. Germline-derived CDR1 and CDR2 are MNHNY and SVGAGI (reference sequence). The CDR3 is 14 residues long. The CDR3 DNA is TGTGCCAGCAGTTCGGGCCTTTTCTCCTACGAGCAGTACTTC. The encoded protein is CASSSGLFSYEQYF.

The rearrangement uses TRBV4-2 and TRBJ2-4, with 11 bases that match TRBD2. CDR3 length: 17 residues. V shed 1 base and J 6 bases; nucleotides not matched to a gene: 8. Germline V gene data show CDR1 as LGHNA and CDR2 as YNFKEQ. The CDR3 reads CASSQVLAGGVGNIQYF. CDR3 DNA: TGTGCCAGCAGCCAAGTTCTAGCGGGGGGAGTGGGAAACATTCAGTACTTC.

The rearrangement joins TRBV7-3 to TRBJ2-2; D ambiguous. Germline CDR1 reads SGHTA; CDR2 reads FQGTGA. The CDR3 totals 15 residues. Trimming took off 8 bases at V and 1 base at J, with 14 bases between the two ends. The CDR3 DNA sequence: TGTGCCAGCGCAAAGGGCCTTGTGAACACCGGGGAGCTGTTTTTT. Translated, it gives CASAKGLVNTGELFF.

This clone showed up just a few times. The chain links TRBV7-8 to TRBJ1-2, with TRBD1 matching 8 bases. The germline CDR1 and CDR2 sequences are SGHVS and FQNEAQ. The J segment lost 3 bases and the V segment lost 4 bases, leaving 16 bases of the junction unmatched. The CDR3 is 18 residues long. CDR3 residues: CASSSGARTGSSYYGYTF. In DNA form, the CDR3 reads TGTGCCAGCAGCTCCGGAGCGCGGACAGGGAGTTCTTACTATGGCTACACCTTC.

The chain joins TRBV7-3 to TRBJ1-1; 7 bases line up with TRBD1. The germline CDR1 and CDR2 sequences are SGHTA and FQGTGA. CDR3 size: 13 residues. The trim removed 5 bases at V and 4 bases at J, leaving 4 bases unmatched. Written as DNA, the CDR3 is TGTGCCAGCAGCCCAGGGGGGGCCACTGAAGCTTTCTTT. It is translated as CASSPGGATEAFF. Complete variable domain (other parts from reference TRBV7-3 and TRBJ1-1): GAGVSQTPSNKVTEKGKYVELRCDPISGHTALYWYRQSLGQGPEFLIYFQGTGAADDSGLPNDRFFAVRPEGSVSTLKIQRTERGDSAVYLCASSPGGATEAFFGQGTRLTVV.

This clone came up a few times. The rearrangement links TRBV7-8 to TRBJ1-6; possible D gene TRBD1, 5 bases. The CDR3 consists of 15 residues. The V end was cut by 3 bases, the J end by 7 bases, with 13 bases between. Germline CDR1 SGHVS, CDR2 FQNEAQ. In nucleotides, the CDR3 is TGTGCCAGCAGCTTCTCTGGGCAGGGCAATTCACCCCTCCACTTT. Its protein is CASSFSGQGNSPLHF.

V usage is TRBV28 and J usage is TRBJ1-3; 8 bases are shared with TRBD1. Germline V gene sequence: CDR1 MDHEN, CDR2 SYDVKM. The J segment lost 2 bases and the V segment lost 8 bases, leaving 5 bases of the junction unmatched. CDR3 length equals 14 residues. The CDR3 reads CASLTGGAGNTIYF. CDR3 DNA sequence: TGTGCCAGCCTTACAGGGGGAGCTGGAAACACCATATATTTT.

J is TRBJ1-3 and V is TRBV15; no clear D. Trimming shortened V by 5 bases and J by 9 bases, and 26 bases separated the two germline ends. In germline, CDR1 is LNHNV, CDR2 YYDKDF (reference sequence). CDR3 length: 17 amino acids. The CDR3 sequence: CATSPSIGSGGGGTIYF. CDR3 sequence (DNA): TGTGCCACCAGCCCGTCAATCGGCAGCGGAGGTGGCGGCACCATATATTTT.

This rearrangement joins TRBV30 to TRBJ2-7; weak D call: TRBD1 (6 bases). Trimming removed 5 bases at V and 4 bases at J, with 15 bases between. This CDR3 is built from 13 residues. Germline CDR1 reads GTSNPN; CDR2 reads SVGIG (reference sequence). The CDR3 protein is CAWGTRTAYEQYF. The CDR3 nucleotides are TGTGCCTGGGGGACCCGGACAGCTTACGAGCAGTACTTC. Filled out from reference TRBV30 and TRBJ2-7, the complete variable domain reads SQTIHQWPATLVQPVGSPLSLECTVEGTSNPNLYWYRQAAGRGLQLLFYSVGIGQISSEVPQNLSASRPQDRQFILSSKKLLLSDSGFYLCAWGTRTAYEQYFGPGTRLTVT.

J is TRBJ1-1 and V is TRBV11-3; TRBD1 matches at 9 bases. Germline assignment: CDR1 SGHNT and CDR2 YENEEA. The CDR3 extends over 15 amino acids. V lost 7 bases, J lost 5 bases, and 11 bases stayed unmatched. CDR3 loop: CASKPTGGEETEAFF. CDR3 coding DNA: TGTGCCAGCAAGCCCACAGGGGGCGAAGAAACTGAAGCTTTCTTT.